A single sample is the source of the 32 T cell receptor beta chains below, sequenced in a study of blood T cell repertoires in COVID-19. Assay: immunoSEQ multiplex PCR; the TCRdb copy retains only in-frame clones and omits some. The table lists some 51,000 clones, more than 75% of them singletons. Sequenced material: peripheral blood. All receptors come from a man between 45 and 60 years old with active COVID-19.

The chain couples TRBV7-2 to TRBJ2-7, with 9 bases lining up with TRBD2. V lost 5 bases, J lost 5 bases, and 7 bases stayed unmatched. Looked up from germline, CDR1 is SGHTA and CDR2 is FQGNSA. CDR3 length equals 14 residues. The CDR3 reads CASSMAGGADEQYF. CDR3 DNA sequence: TGTGCCAGCAGCATGGCGGGGGGGGCGGACGAGCAGTACTTC.

CDR3 region: CASSLDRAQNTEAFF. The CDR3 DNA sequence: TGCGCCAGCAGCTTGGACAGGGCCCAGAACACTGAAGCTTTCTTT. This rearrangement joins TRBV5-1 to TRBJ1-1; a weak D match, TRBD1 (6 bases). The CDR3 consists of 15 residues. The V gene lost 0 bases and the J gene lost 1 base, with 10 bases spanning the gap. The germline V gene encodes CDR1 SGHRS and CDR2 YFSETQ.

The gene calls are TRBV5-1 and TRBJ2-7, with D possibly TRBD2 on 7 matching bases. Germline lookup yields CDR1 SGHRS and CDR2 YFSETQ. The CDR3 loop spans 14 amino acids. With 0 bases removed from V and 3 bases from J, the gap between germline ends came to 10 bases. CDR3 nucleotides: TGCGCCAGCAGCTTGGTAGGGGGGGACTACGAGCAGTACTTC. Protein: CASSLVGGDYEQYF.

This chain connects TRBV24-1 to TRBJ2-1; TRBD2 matches at 11 bases. From germline, CDR1 is KGHDR and CDR2 SFDVKD. Unmatched junction bases numbered 12, after V lost 3 bases and J lost 6 bases. The CDR3 consists of 18 residues. This CDR3 is CATSDTRRVAGGPNEQFF. The CDR3 bases are TGTGCCACCAGTGATACCCGTAGGGTAGCGGGAGGGCCCAATGAGCAGTTCTTC.

This chain uses TRBV3-1 (or the pseudogene TRBV3-2) with TRBJ1-2, with D hard to call. This CDR3 has 14 amino acids. Germline CDR1 is LGHDT and CDR2 is YNNKEL (reference sequence). V was cut by 0 bases and J by 8 bases, with 13 bases left in between. CDR3 sequence reads: CASSQDYSGSGYTF. The CDR3 DNA reads as TGTGCCAGCAGCCAAGATTATTCGGGGAGCGGCTACACCTTC.

V usage is TRBV7-3 and J usage is TRBJ2-3; possible D gene TRBD1, 5 bases. The CDR3 spans 13 residues. CDR1 SGHTA and CDR2 FQGTGA come from the germline V gene. V was shortened by 2 bases and J by 3 bases, with 6 bases between the two germline ends. The CDR3 sequence: CASSLQGTDTQYF. CDR3 nucleotides: TGTGCCAGCAGCTTACAGGGAACAGATACGCAGTATTTT.

The CDR3 DNA reads TGTGCCACCAGCCGGGGGGGAGTGAACAATGAGCAGTTCTTC. It is translated as CATSRGGVNNEQFF. J is TRBJ2-1 and V is TRBV15, with 8 bases lining up with TRBD2. CDR1 and CDR2 from the germline V gene are LNHNV and YYDKDF (reference sequence). The CDR3 is 14 amino acids. The V gene end was trimmed by 5 bases and the J gene end by 5 bases; junction bases not matched to a gene: 5.

J is TRBJ1-2 and V is TRBV2; a possible D gene is TRBD1 (6 bases). Trimming removed 4 bases from V and 5 bases from J, with 17 bases in between. CDR1 is SNHLY and CDR2 is FYNNEI in the germline V gene. CDR3 size: 15 residues. CDR3 in amino acids: CASSVATGGSYGYTF. DNA for the CDR3: TGTGCCAGCAGTGTGGCGACAGGAGGATCTTATGGCTACACCTTC.

V gene TRBV18 combines with J gene TRBJ1-3; unclear D gene. Trimming took 3 bases from V and 0 from J, leaving 12 bases between them. CDR1 and CDR2 from the germline V gene are KGHSH and LQKENI. This CDR3 is built from 16 residues. Here the CDR3 DNA reads TGTGCCAGCTCACCCCCCGTAGTACTCTCTGGAAACACCATATATTTT. Encoded protein: CASSPPVVLSGNTIYF.

V usage is TRBV5-4 and J usage is TRBJ1-4, with 10 bases that match TRBD1. This CDR3 is built from 14 residues. With V trimmed by 5 bases and J by 6 bases, 4 bases remained unmatched. Germline V gene lookup returns CDR1 SGHNT and CDR2 YYREEE (reference sequence). The CDR3 here is CASSQDRGDEKLFF. The CDR3 nucleotides read TGTGCCAGCAGTCAGGACAGGGGGGATGAAAAACTGTTTTTT.

This sequence joins TRBV19 and TRBJ2-1; no clear D gene. The CDR3 loop spans 13 amino acids. The germline V gene encodes CDR1 LNHDA and CDR2 SQIVND (reference sequence). The ends were cut back, 1 base at V and 8 bases at J, with 9 bases in the middle. The CDR3 loop is CASSIGVADEQFF. The CDR3 DNA reads as TGTGCCAGTAGTATAGGAGTGGCGGATGAGCAGTTCTTC.

The rearrangement uses TRBV28 and TRBJ2-5, with D tentatively TRBD1 (5 bases). This CDR3 spans 15 amino acids. Germline V gives CDR1 MDHEN, CDR2 SYDVKM. V was cut by 5 bases and J by 7 bases, with 20 bases left in between. The CDR3 loop is CASSTLKGQVRTQYF. CDR3 bases: TGTGCCAGCAGTACCCTTAAGGGGCAGGTGAGGACCCAGTACTTC.

The chain joins TRBV5-1 to TRBJ2-5; D gene unclear. The CDR3 length is 13 residues. The germline V gene has CDR1 SGHRS and CDR2 YFSETQ. V shed 0 bases and J shed 5 bases, with 8 bases lying between them. CDR3 loop: CASSLDSRETQYF. The CDR3 DNA reads as TGCGCCAGCAGCTTGGATTCGCGCGAGACCCAGTACTTC.

The genes are TRBV5-5 and TRBJ2-1, with 7 bases fitting TRBD2. Looked up from germline, CDR1 is SGHKS and CDR2 is YYEKEE (reference sequence). The CDR3 has 17 residues. With V trimmed by 2 bases and J by 0 bases, 8 bases remained unmatched. The CDR3: CASSFASGLSSYNEQFF. CDR3 coding DNA: TGTGCCAGCAGCTTTGCTAGCGGATTGAGCTCCTACAATGAGCAGTTCTTC.

The chain is built from TRBV11-2 and TRBJ2-7; D possibly corresponds to TRBD1 (6 bases). This CDR3 is built from 14 residues. Germline values: CDR1 SGHAT, CDR2 FQNNGV. Trimming shortened V by 5 bases and J by 3 bases, and 14 bases separated the two germline ends. The CDR3 DNA reads as TGTGCCAGCAGCCCCCCGACAGGTTTCTACGAGCAGTACTTC. Protein: CASSPPTGFYEQYF.

The J gene is TRBJ1-1, the V gene TRBV6-5; D is perhaps TRBD1 (6 bases). V was shortened by 8 bases and J by 5 bases, with 15 bases between the two germline ends. The CDR3 is 13 residues long. The germline CDR1 and CDR2 sequences are MNHEY and SVGAGI. The CDR3 spells CASSVEGGTEAFF. DNA of the CDR3: TGTGCCAGCTCGGTGGAGGGGGGGACTGAAGCTTTCTTT.

The chain employs TRBV7-6 and TRBJ2-7; the match to TRBD2 covers 13 bases. The CDR3 is 13 residues long. V shed 8 bases and J 5 bases; nucleotides not matched to a gene: 3. Germline V CDR1 and CDR2: SGHVS, FNYEAQ. The CDR3 sequence is CASGGLAGDEQYF. In DNA, the CDR3 is TGTGCCAGCGGCGGACTAGCGGGGGACGAGCAGTACTTC. Using reference TRBV7-6 and TRBJ2-7 for the parts outside the CDR3, the full variable domain is GAGVSQSPRYKVTKRGQDVALRCDPISGHVSLYWYRQALGQGPEFLTYFNYEAQQDKSGLPNDRFSAERPEGSISTLTIQRTEQRDSAMYRCASGGLAGDEQYFGPGTRLTVT.

This clone was found once. This sequence joins TRBV27 and TRBJ1-1; a possible D gene is TRBD1 (5 bases). The CDR3 has 14 residues. The germline V gene encodes CDR1 MNHEY and CDR2 SMNVEV (reference sequence). Trimming took off 3 bases at V and 2 bases at J, with 10 bases between the two ends. In nucleotides, the CDR3 is TGTGCCAGCAGTTTTGGGCAGGGCAACACTGAAGCTTTCTTT. It translates to CASSFGQGNTEAFF.

The chain carries TRBV7-2 and TRBJ1-2; 7 nucleotides line up with TRBD1. Unmatched junction bases numbered 12, after V lost 3 bases and J lost 2 bases. The CDR3 sequence is 17 residues long. Looked up from germline, CDR1 is SGHTA and CDR2 is FQGNSA. In DNA form, the CDR3 reads TGTGCCAGCAGCTTTCTGAAGGGACAGAGAAAAAACTATGGCTACACCTTC. It translates to CASSFLKGQRKNYGYTF.

The chain links TRBV30 to TRBJ1-4, with 8 bases matching TRBD1. The J segment lost 7 bases and the V segment lost 5 bases, leaving 12 bases of the junction unmatched. CDR1 is GTSNPN and CDR2 is SVGIG in the germline V gene (reference sequence). The CDR3 is made up of 15 amino acids. The CDR3 sequence: CAWQARQGMREKLFF. DNA for the CDR3: TGTGCCTGGCAAGCCCGACAGGGGATGCGTGAAAAACTGTTTTTT.

The chain uses TRBV5-1 and TRBJ2-3, with 14 bases fitting TRBD2. The CDR3 is 19 residues long. CDR1 is SGHRS and CDR2 is YFSETQ in the germline V gene. The V segment lost 3 bases and the J segment 0 bases; nucleotides outside the gene matches: 9. CDR3: CASSYGLAGGKASTDTQYF. The CDR3 DNA reads TGCGCCAGCAGCTACGGACTAGCGGGGGGTAAAGCTAGCACAGATACGCAGTATTTT. Drawing the rest from reference TRBV5-1 and TRBJ2-3, the complete variable domain is KAGVTQTPRYLIKTRGQQVTLSCSPISGHRSVSWYQQTPGQGLQFLFEYFSETQRNKGNFPGRFSGRQFSNSRSEMNVSTLELGDSALYLCASSYGLAGGKASTDTQYFGPGTRLTVL.

The V gene is TRBV6-5, the J gene TRBJ2-3; TRBD2 might be the D (5 bases). The length of the CDR3 is 14 residues. Germline V gene data show CDR1 as MNHEY and CDR2 as SVGAGI. Trimming pared 7 bases from V and 0 bases from J, leaving 11 bases between. This CDR3 reads CASKRRGSTDTQYF. CDR3 DNA sequence: TGTGCCAGCAAACGACGGGGTAGCACAGATACGCAGTATTTT.

The V and J genes are TRBV2 and TRBJ2-1; 10 nucleotides align to TRBD2. V lost 6 bases and J lost 6; bases outside the gene matches: 5. The CDR3 consists of 14 residues. The germline V gene encodes CDR1 SNHLY and CDR2 FYNNEI. The DNA for the CDR3 is TGTGCCAGCAGCTTAGCGGGGGGCCGCAATGAGCAGTTCTTC. Its translation: CASSLAGGRNEQFF.

This sequence joins TRBV14 and TRBJ1-5; tentative D call: TRBD1 (5 bases). Germline V gene data show CDR1 as SGHDN and CDR2 as FVKESK. This CDR3 region has 17 residues. Trimming left V 4 bases short and J 0 bases short, with 16 bases between. The CDR3 DNA is TGTGCCAGCAGCCCTGAGGGGATGGACTATAGCAATCAGCCCCAGCATTTT. It encodes CASSPEGMDYSNQPQHF.

The J gene is TRBJ2-5, the V gene TRBV7-9; 8 nucleotides agree with TRBD2. CDR3 length equals 15 residues. Trimming took 5 bases from V and 5 from J; bases not matched to a gene: 10. Germline-derived CDR1 and CDR2 are SEHNR and FQNEAQ (reference sequence). For the CDR3, the DNA is TGTGCCAGCAGCGCAGCAGCGGGGGCGGGGGAGACCCAGTACTTC. Its translation is CASSAAAGAGETQYF.

V is TRBV14 and J is TRBJ1-3, with a weak D call TRBD1 (6 bases). Per the germline V gene, CDR1 is SGHDN and CDR2 is FVKESK. V shed 5 bases and J shed 4 bases, with 15 bases lying between them. The CDR3 contains 15 residues. CDR3 nucleotides: TGTGCCAGCAGCAATCAGGGGAATACGGGAAACACCATATATTTT. It is translated as CASSNQGNTGNTIYF.

The V gene is TRBV2, the J gene TRBJ2-7; TRBD2 might be the D (5 bases). In germline, CDR1 is SNHLY, CDR2 FYNNEI. The CDR3 is made up of 13 amino acids. V lost 7 bases and J 5 bases, leaving 15 bases between the germline ends. CDR3 sequence (DNA): TGTGCCAGCAATACTGGGAGACGGGACGAGCAGTACTTC. Its translation: CASNTGRRDEQYF.

The chain couples TRBV3-1 (or the pseudogene TRBV3-2) to TRBJ1-5, with 8 bases lining up with TRBD1. The germline CDR1 and CDR2 sequences are LGHDT and YNNKEL (reference sequence). J was trimmed by 7 bases and V by 2 bases; bases with no gene match: 4. The CDR3 spans 14 residues. CDR3 in amino acids: CASSQTGGGQPQHF. The DNA of the CDR3 is TGTGCCAGCAGCCAAACAGGGGGAGGCCAGCCCCAGCATTTT.

V is TRBV7-2 and J is TRBJ1-4; the D gene is possibly TRBD1 (6 bases). The CDR3 consists of 13 residues. Looked up from germline, CDR1 is SGHTA and CDR2 is FQGNSA. V was trimmed by 4 bases and J by 8 bases, leaving 11 bases between them. CDR3 sequence reads: CASSSQGIEKLFF. In DNA, the CDR3 is TGTGCCAGCAGCTCCCAGGGGATCGAAAAACTGTTTTTT. Full variable domain (rest looked up from reference TRBV7-2 and TRBJ1-4): GAGVSQSPSNKVTEKGKDVELRCDPISGHTALYWYRQSLGQGLEFLIYFQGNSAPDKSGLPSDRFSAERTGGSVSTLTIQRTQQEDSAVYLCASSSQGIEKLFFGSGTQLSVL.

The chain is built from TRBV24-1 and TRBJ2-1; tentatively, D is TRBD1 (7 bases). The CDR3 covers 14 residues. The ends were cut back, 7 bases at V and 7 bases at J, with 16 bases in the middle. Germline V CDR1 and CDR2: KGHDR, SFDVKD. The CDR3 nucleotides read TGTGCCACCAGCCAGGGGGGCGCGCAGAATGAGCAGTTCTTC. Its translation is CATSQGGAQNEQFF.

The chain couples TRBV24-1 to TRBJ2-5; TRBD1 matches 7 bases. This CDR3 has 14 residues. V dropped 4 bases and J dropped 3; count of bases not matched to a gene: 4. Germline V gene sequence: CDR1 KGHDR, CDR2 SFDVKD. The CDR3, as DNA: TGTGCCACCAGTGACCCCGGGACAGAAGAGACCCAGTACTTC. Protein sequence: CATSDPGTEETQYF.

The rearrangement links TRBV28 to TRBJ2-7; possible D gene TRBD2, 6 bases. V dropped 5 bases and J dropped 5 bases, with 13 bases sitting between them. Germline V gives CDR1 MDHEN, CDR2 SYDVKM. This CDR3 contains 13 residues. CDR3 nucleotide sequence: TGTGCCAGCAGTGTTGGCGGGGTGGACGAGCAGTACTTC. Encoded protein: CASSVGGVDEQYF. The whole variable domain, remainder taken from reference TRBV28 and TRBJ2-7, is DVKVTQSSRYLVKRTGEKVFLECVQDMDHENMFWYRQDPGLGLRLIYFSYDVKMKEKGDIPEGYSVSREKKERFSLILESASTNQTSMYLCASSVGGVDEQYFGPGTRLTVT.